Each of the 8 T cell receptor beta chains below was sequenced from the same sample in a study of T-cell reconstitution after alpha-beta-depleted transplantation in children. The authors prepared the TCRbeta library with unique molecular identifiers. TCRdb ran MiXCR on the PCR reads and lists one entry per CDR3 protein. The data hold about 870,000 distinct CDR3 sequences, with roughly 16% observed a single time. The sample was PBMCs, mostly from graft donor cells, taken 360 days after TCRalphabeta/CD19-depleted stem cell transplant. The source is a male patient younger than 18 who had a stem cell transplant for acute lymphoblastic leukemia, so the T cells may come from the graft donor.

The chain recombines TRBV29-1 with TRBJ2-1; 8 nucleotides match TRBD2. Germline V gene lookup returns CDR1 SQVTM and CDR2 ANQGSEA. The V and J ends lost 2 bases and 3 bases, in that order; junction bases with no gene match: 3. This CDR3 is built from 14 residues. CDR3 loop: CSVESGRGYNEQFF. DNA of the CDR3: TGCAGCGTTGAATCCGGGAGGGGCTACAATGAGCAGTTCTTC.

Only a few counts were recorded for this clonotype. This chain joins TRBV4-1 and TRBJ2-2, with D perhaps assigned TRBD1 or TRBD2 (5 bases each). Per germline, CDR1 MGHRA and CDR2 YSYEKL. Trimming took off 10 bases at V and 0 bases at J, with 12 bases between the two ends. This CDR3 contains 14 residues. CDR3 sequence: CATSGRANTGELFF. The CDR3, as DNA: TGCGCCACAAGCGGCAGGGCGAACACCGGGGAGCTGTTTTTT.

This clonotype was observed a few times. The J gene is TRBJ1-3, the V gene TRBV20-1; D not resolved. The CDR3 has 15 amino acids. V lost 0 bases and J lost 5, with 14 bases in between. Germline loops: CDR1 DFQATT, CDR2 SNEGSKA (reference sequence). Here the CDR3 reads CSARDVGFERNTIYF. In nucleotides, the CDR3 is TGCAGTGCTAGAGACGTGGGGTTTGAGAGAAACACCATATATTTT.

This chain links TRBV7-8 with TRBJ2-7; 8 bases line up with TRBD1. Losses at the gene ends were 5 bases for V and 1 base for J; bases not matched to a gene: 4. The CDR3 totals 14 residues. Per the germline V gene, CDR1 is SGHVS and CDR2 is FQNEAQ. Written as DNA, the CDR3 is TGTGCCAGCAGCCCGTGGACAGGGTCCTACGAGCAGTACTTC. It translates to CASSPWTGSYEQYF.

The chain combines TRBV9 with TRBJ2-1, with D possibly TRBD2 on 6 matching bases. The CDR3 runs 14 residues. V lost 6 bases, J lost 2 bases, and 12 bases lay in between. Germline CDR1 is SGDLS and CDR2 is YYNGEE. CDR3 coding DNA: TGTGCCAGCACTGACGGGGGTACCTACAATGAGCAGTTCTTC. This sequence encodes CASTDGGTYNEQFF.

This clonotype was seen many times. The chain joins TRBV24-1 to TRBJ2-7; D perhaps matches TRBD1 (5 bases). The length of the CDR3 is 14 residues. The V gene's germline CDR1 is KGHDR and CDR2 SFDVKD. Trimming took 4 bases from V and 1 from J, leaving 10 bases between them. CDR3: CATSDQGRSYEQYF. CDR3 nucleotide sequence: TGTGCCACCAGTGACCAGGGCCGATCCTACGAGCAGTACTTC.

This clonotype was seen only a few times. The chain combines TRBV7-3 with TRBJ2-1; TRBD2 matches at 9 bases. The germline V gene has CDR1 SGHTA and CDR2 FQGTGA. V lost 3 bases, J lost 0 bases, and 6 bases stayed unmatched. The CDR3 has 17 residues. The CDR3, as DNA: TGTGCCAGCAGCTTTAGGCGGGAGGGCCGCTCCTACAATGAGCAGTTCTTC. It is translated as CASSFRREGRSYNEQFF.

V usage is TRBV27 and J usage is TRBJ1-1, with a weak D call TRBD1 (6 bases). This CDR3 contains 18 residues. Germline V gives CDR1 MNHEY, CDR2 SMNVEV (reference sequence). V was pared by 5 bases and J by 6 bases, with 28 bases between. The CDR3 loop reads CASSPLPDSPWAEAEAFF. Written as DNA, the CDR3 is TGTGCCAGCAGTCCCCTCCCGGACAGCCCCTGGGCGGAGGCTGAAGCTTTCTTT.